Listed here are 5 T cell receptor beta chains from one sample, sequenced in a study of cytomegalovirus exposure and HLA in healthy donors. The study ran its PCR with 60 Vbeta and 13 Jbeta primers. Profiled with immunoSEQ multiplex PCR; TCRdb holds only in-frame clones, not every one. The table lists 100,000 to 150,000 clones, around 67% of them singletons. Source material: PBMCs. The receptors come from a man aged 60-69 years in good health and CMV-seropositive.

This clone was detected only a few times. The chain couples TRBV4-2 to TRBJ2-1; TRBD1 agrees at 7 bases. The V gene's germline CDR1 is LGHNA and CDR2 YNFKEQ. V lost 3 bases and J lost 3; bases outside the gene matches: 5. The CDR3 sequence is 15 residues long. The DNA for the CDR3 is TGTGCCAGCAGCCAGGGTTACAGGGGCTACAATGAGCAGTTCTTC. Its protein product is CASSQGYRGYNEQFF.

The V call is TRBV7-9, the J call TRBJ1-1; TRBD1 agrees at 8 bases. The CDR3 is 14 residues long. The germline V gene encodes CDR1 SEHNR and CDR2 FQNEAQ (reference sequence). V gave up 3 bases and J gave up 6 bases; unmatched junction bases: 6. The CDR3 sequence: CASSFDRGTPEAFF. The CDR3, as DNA: TGTGCCAGCAGCTTCGACAGGGGTACCCCTGAAGCTTTCTTT.

The chain joins TRBV28 to TRBJ1-2, with D possibly matching TRBD1 (6 bases). Trimming cost V 7 bases and J 10 bases, with 19 bases left between them. The CDR3 is 13 residues long. CDR1 and CDR2 (germline): MDHEN, SYDVKM. The CDR3 spells CASTWGQGATYTF. CDR3 coding DNA: TGTGCCAGCACCTGGGGACAAGGAGCGACCTACACCTTC.

This rearrangement joins TRBV11-3 to TRBJ1-1, with 9 bases lining up with TRBD1. The CDR3 consists of 16 residues. CDR1 and CDR2 (germline): SGHNT, YENEEA. J gave up 4 bases and V 1 base, and 7 bases lay outside the gene matches. CDR3 in amino acids: CASSLGGDRDGTEAFF. In DNA form, the CDR3 reads TGTGCCAGCAGCTTAGGAGGGGACAGGGATGGCACTGAAGCTTTCTTT. The whole variable domain, remainder taken from reference TRBV11-3 and TRBJ1-1, is EAGVVQSPRYKIIEKKQPVAFWCNPISGHNTLYWYLQNLGQGPELLIRYENEEAVDDSQLPKDRFSAERLKGVDSTLKIQPAELGDSAVYLCASSLGGDRDGTEAFFGQGTRLTVV.

This clone was picked up a small number of times. The chain has TRBV16 and TRBJ1-1, with 8 bases lining up with TRBD1. Germline lookup yields CDR1 KGHSY and CDR2 FQNENV. The CDR3 covers 14 residues. With 4 bases clipped from V and 4 bases from J, the junction kept 5 bases outside the gene matches. The DNA for the CDR3 is TGTGCCAGCAGCCCGAGGACAGGGAGCACTGAAGCTTTCTTT. Amino acids: CASSPRTGSTEAFF. The complete variable domain, with remaining parts taken from reference TRBV16 and TRBJ1-1, reads GEEVAQTPKHLVRGEGQKAKLYCAPIKGHSYVFWYQQVLKNEFKFLISFQNENVFDETGMPKERFSAKCLPNSPCSLEIQATKLEDSAVYFCASSPRTGSTEAFFGQGTRLTVV.